Below, 4 T cell receptor beta chains from the same sample are listed, as sequenced in a study of blood T cell repertoires in COVID-19 (dated by TCRdb to about 2020). Library prep was done by the immunoSEQ multiplex PCR assay. TCRdb holds this immuneACCESS table with in-frame rearrangements only. Some clones are missing; in checked studies, unresolved V genes explain under half, and the rest has no known cause. The sample table contains over 25,000 clones; only one count was recorded for around 86% of them. The leading ten clones occupy around 69% of the sample. Sequencing was done on a sample of peripheral blood. All receptors come from a man aged 65-85 years with acute or convalescent COVID-19.

The chain employs TRBV7-2 and TRBJ1-2; 11 nucleotides match TRBD1. The V gene end was trimmed by 5 bases and the J gene end by 5 bases; junction bases not matched to a gene: 4. The germline V gene encodes CDR1 SGHTA and CDR2 FQGNSA. CDR3 length: 14 amino acids. CDR3 DNA: TGTGCCAGCAGCCCGGACAGGGGGCCTTATGGCTACACCTTC. It translates to CASSPDRGPYGYTF.

The genes are TRBV7-9 and TRBJ2-5; D might be TRBD2 (6 bases). Trimming shortened V by 1 base and J by 6 bases, and 12 bases separated the two germline ends. This CDR3 region has 14 residues. Germline CDR1 SEHNR, CDR2 FQNEAQ (reference sequence). CDR3 nucleotide sequence: TGTGCCAGCAGCTTAGTGACGGCGGGACAGACCCAGTACTTC. Its protein is CASSLVTAGQTQYF.

V usage is TRBV10-3 and J usage is TRBJ1-2; D is unclear. Germline values: CDR1 ENHRY, CDR2 SYGVKD. The CDR3 totals 14 residues. V dropped 8 bases and J dropped 6 bases, with 19 bases sitting between them. The CDR3 DNA reads TGTGCCATCCCAGTCCCAGGCGGGCACGATGGCTACACCTTC. It encodes CAIPVPGGHDGYTF.

This rearrangement joins TRBV30 to TRBJ2-2; D is ambiguous. There are 14 residues in the CDR3. Germline V lookup: CDR1 GTSNPN, CDR2 SVGIG (reference sequence). V gave up 4 bases and J gave up 3 bases, with 12 bases separating them. The DNA of the CDR3 is TGTGCCTGGAATTTCGTGAGAGACACCGGGGAGCTGTTTTTT. It is translated as CAWNFVRDTGELFF.